This T cell receptor (beta chain) emerged from a study of blood T cell repertoires in COVID-19. The wider study: The study drew acute and convalescent COVID-19 samples from the United States, Italy and Spain. PBMCs, B-cell-depleted T cells, or T cells provided the cDNA or gDNA that made up the material.

TCRdb's table, derived via immunoSEQ multiplex PCR, lists solely in-frame clones and lacks some. The sample records 300,000 to 500,000 clones, more than 75% being singletons. Participants, about 18 to 89 years old, spanned 24 US areas. Participants were placed into cohorts based on the clinical history they reported. CDR3 length: 17 residues. With V trimmed by 9 bases and J by 8 bases, 20 bases remained unmatched. Germline CDR1 and CDR2: WNHNN and SYGVQD (reference sequence). The V gene is TRBV10-1, the J gene TRBJ1-2, with TRBD1 identical over 11 bases. This receptor was obtained from a woman aged 25 to 39 with acute COVID-19. Sequencing was carried out using PBMCs or T cells enriched from blood (not recorded which). The CDR3 sequence: CARPPLISGQGAQGYTF. CDR3 nucleotides: TGCGCCAGGCCACCTCTAATTTCTGGACAGGGGGCGCAAGGCTACACCTTC.